This T cell receptor beta chain derives from a study of breast tumors, draining lymph nodes, adjacent tissues. Findings and limits, study-wide: Tumor and nontumor repertoires were significantly more similar in luminal-like than in basal-like breast cancer. The data were judged consistent with most tumor T cells coming from lymph node and expanding in tumor.

Notes on this clonotype: Its specificity is unknown.

TCRdb recomputed calls from the multiplex PCR reads with MiXCR, one row per CDR3 protein. The sample yields about 60,000 distinct CDR3 sequences, roughly 57% seen once. The clonotype comes from a female donor with breast cancer. Some clones in this sample may be carry-over from other donors' samples. Sequenced: breast tumor tissue.

In DNA, the CDR3 is TGTGCCAGCAGCGTCTCGGGGCAGCAGTCCTACAATGAGCAGTTCTTC. It specifies CASSVSGQQSYNEQFF. The chain is built from TRBV9 and TRBJ2-1; D assignment may be TRBD1 or TRBD2 (5 bases each). Germline CDR1 and CDR2: SGDLS and YYNGEE. This CDR3 region has 16 residues. The V end lost 2 bases, the J end lost 1 base, and 13 bases lay between the germline ends.